This TCR beta chain was observed in a study of human T cells and chemical hapten exposure. From the RACE reads, TCRdb called clonotypes with MiXCR, one entry per CDR3 protein. The sample lists around 380,000 distinct CDR3 sequences, around 4.8% occurring once. This clonotype was seen more than once but under ten times. As to time point: patch test 1, 2 weeks after DPC sensitization. Treatment of the sample: therapeutic diphenylcyclopropenone sensitization with weekly scalp DPC. The CDR3 has 16 residues. Trimming cost V 4 bases and J 5 bases, with 17 bases left between them. The V gene's germline CDR1 is MDHEN and CDR2 SYDVKM.

Sequenced material: whole blood, taken in connection with sensitization to the hapten diphenylcyclopropenone (DPC). This sequence was found in a woman between 50 and 59 years old with alopecia areata. Some clones in this sample may be carry-over from other donors' samples. The chain uses TRBV28 and TRBJ2-2, with D possibly being TRBD2 (5 bases). The CDR3 bases are TGTGCCAGCAGTTCCCTTGATAGACTAAGGACCGGGGAGCTGTTTTTT. Protein sequence: CASSSLDRLRTGELFF. Using reference TRBV28 and TRBJ2-2 for the parts outside the CDR3, the full variable domain is DVKVTQSSRYLVKRTGEKVFLECVQDMDHENMFWYRQDPGLGLRLIYFSYDVKMKEKGDIPEGYSVSREKKERFSLILESASTNQTSMYLCASSSLDRLRTGELFFGEGSRLTVL.